This TCR beta chain was sequenced for a study of monozygotic twins with inflammatory bowel disease. Per individual sample, eight separate reactions were used to make cDNA. Reanalyzing the 5' RACE reads, TCRdb keeps one entry per CDR3 protein, without DNA. Its table records hundreds of thousands of distinct CDR3 sequences. The CDR3 runs to 14 residues. The germline V gene encodes CDR1 LGHNA and CDR2 YSLEER. The specimen sequenced was blood. The clonotype originates from a human donor with ulcerative colitis or Crohn's disease, or a healthy co-twin of an affected twin (not recorded which). V usage is TRBV4-3 and J usage is TRBJ1-6; TCRdb calls TRBD1, which cannot be checked without DNA. The CDR3: CASSQDRGLSPLHF.